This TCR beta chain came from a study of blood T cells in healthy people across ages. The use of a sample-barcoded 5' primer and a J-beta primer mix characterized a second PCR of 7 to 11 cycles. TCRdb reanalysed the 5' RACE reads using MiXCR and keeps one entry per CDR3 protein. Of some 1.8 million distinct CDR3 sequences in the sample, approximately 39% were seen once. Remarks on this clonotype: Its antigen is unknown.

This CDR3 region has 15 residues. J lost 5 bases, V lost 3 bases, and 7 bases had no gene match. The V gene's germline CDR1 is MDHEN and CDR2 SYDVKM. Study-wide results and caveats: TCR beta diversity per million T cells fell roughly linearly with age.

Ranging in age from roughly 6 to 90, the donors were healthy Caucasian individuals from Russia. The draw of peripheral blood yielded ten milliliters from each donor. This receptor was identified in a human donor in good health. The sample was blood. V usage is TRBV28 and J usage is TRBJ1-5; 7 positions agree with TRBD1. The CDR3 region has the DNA TGTGCCAGCAGTTTTATTCAGGGGGGTCATCAGCCCCAGCATTTT. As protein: CASSFIQGGHQPQHF.